One sample yielded the 5 T cell receptor beta chains listed below, sequenced in a study of T cell repertoires in cytomegalovirus infection. Via MiXCR, TCRdb re-called the reads, giving one row per CDR3 protein. The sample holds about 46,000 distinct CDR3 sequences, roughly 22% seen once. These receptors' targets are unknown. Sequenced material: PBMCs, sequenced either directly or after in vitro stimulation (not recorded which). The source of these receptors is a human donor in good health (CMV status not recorded). Some clones in this sample may be carry-over from other donors' samples.

In this sample, this clonotype turned up a few times. The chain links TRBV2 to TRBJ2-5; TRBD1 or TRBD2 may be the D gene (6 bases each). The CDR3 runs to 15 residues. Germline V gene sequence: CDR1 SNHLY, CDR2 FYNNEI. Trimming cost V 8 bases and J 5 bases, with 21 bases left between them. The CDR3 is CASDLDGGPGETQYF. For the CDR3, the DNA is TGTGCCAGCGACCTGGATGGGGGGCCCGGGGAGACCCAGTACTTC.

The V and J genes are TRBV3-1 and TRBJ1-5; perhaps TRBD1 as D (6 bases). This CDR3 has 13 amino acids. Between the trimmed V and J ends, which lost 5 bases and 5 bases, there was a span of 10 bases. Germline assignment: CDR1 LGHDT and CDR2 YNNKEL (reference sequence). In nucleotides, the CDR3 is TGTGCCAGCAGCGCCGCAGGGGATCAGCCCCAGCATTTT. Its translation is CASSAAGDQPQHF.

The V and J genes are TRBV12-3 or TRBV12-4 and TRBJ2-1; D remains unclear. This CDR3 has 12 residues. V was pared by 2 bases and J by 6 bases, with 5 bases between. Written as DNA, the CDR3 is TGTGCCAGCAGTTTATATCCCAATGAGCAGTTCTTC. Translation: CASSLYPNEQFF.

This clonotype was counted between two and nine times. The V gene is TRBV5-1, the J gene TRBJ2-1, with 8 bases lining up with TRBD1. Germline lookup yields CDR1 SGHRS and CDR2 YFSETQ. The CDR3 totals 17 residues. J lost 4 bases, V lost 4 bases, and 13 bases had no gene match. The CDR3 nucleotides read TGCGCCAGCAGCGGCCCCCTCTGGACAGGGACGTACAATGAGCAGTTCTTC. Translating it yields CASSGPLWTGTYNEQFF.

This clonotype was found many times. The chain joins TRBV7-6 to TRBJ2-4, with 7 bases fitting TRBD1. Germline-derived CDR1 and CDR2 are SGHVS and FNYEAQ. The V gene end was trimmed by 5 bases and the J gene end by 5 bases; junction bases not matched to a gene: 3. The CDR3 consists of 13 residues. The CDR3 sequence: CASSPQGENIQYF. For the CDR3, the DNA is TGTGCCAGCAGCCCCCAGGGGGAAAACATTCAGTACTTC. Supplemented by reference TRBV7-6 and TRBJ2-4, the full variable domain reads GAGVSQSPRYKVTKRGQDVALRCDPISGHVSLYWYRQALGQGPEFLTYFNYEAQQDKSGLPNDRFSAERPEGSISTLTIQRTEQRDSAMYRCASSPQGENIQYFGAGTRLSVL.